This T cell receptor beta chain derives from a study of T cell repertoires in cytomegalovirus infection. At the level of the study: Based on public TCR beta signatures, there were indications of CMV infection and of a matching HLA type.

This CDR3 has 13 residues. V lost 0 bases to trimming and J lost 6 bases, with 6 bases between them. CDR1 SGHTA and CDR2 FQGNSA come from the germline V gene. Overall study findings and caveats: CMV-specific HLA-C-restricted TCR beta clonotypes dominated the ex vivo response.

From the reads, TCRdb called clonotypes with MiXCR, one entry per CDR3 protein. The sample has hundreds of thousands of distinct CDR3 sequences, 20% to 25% seen once. This clonotype was detected many times. The target antigen is unknown. The sequencing sample was made of CD8+ T cells from PBMCs. The TCR originated in a human donor in good health (CMV status not recorded). Some clones in this sample may be carry-over from other donors' samples. The genes are TRBV7-2 and TRBJ2-1; D possibly corresponds to TRBD2 (6 bases). CDR3 in amino acids: CASSLAGGNEQFF. The CDR3 DNA reads as TGTGCCAGCAGCTTAGCGGGGGGCAATGAGCAGTTCTTC.